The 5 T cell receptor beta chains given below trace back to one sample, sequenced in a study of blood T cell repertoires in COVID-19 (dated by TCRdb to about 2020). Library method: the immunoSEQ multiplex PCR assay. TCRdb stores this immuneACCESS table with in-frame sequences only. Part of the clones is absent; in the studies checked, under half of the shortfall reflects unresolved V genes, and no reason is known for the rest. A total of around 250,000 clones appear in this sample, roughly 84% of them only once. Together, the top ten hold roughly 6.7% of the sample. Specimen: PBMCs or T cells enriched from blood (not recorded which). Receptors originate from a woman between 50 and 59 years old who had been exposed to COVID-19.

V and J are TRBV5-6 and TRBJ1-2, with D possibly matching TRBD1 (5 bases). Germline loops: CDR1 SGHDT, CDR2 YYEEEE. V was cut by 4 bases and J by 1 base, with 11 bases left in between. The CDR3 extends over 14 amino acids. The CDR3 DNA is TGTGCCAGCAGCGGGGGGTCTGGTAACTATGGCTACACCTTC. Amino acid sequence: CASSGGSGNYGYTF.

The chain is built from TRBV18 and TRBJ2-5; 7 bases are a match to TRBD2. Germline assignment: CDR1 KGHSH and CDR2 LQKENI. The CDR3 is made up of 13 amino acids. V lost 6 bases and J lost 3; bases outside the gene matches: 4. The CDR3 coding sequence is TGTGCCAGCTCGGCGGGACTAAAAGAGACCCAGTACTTC. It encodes CASSAGLKETQYF.

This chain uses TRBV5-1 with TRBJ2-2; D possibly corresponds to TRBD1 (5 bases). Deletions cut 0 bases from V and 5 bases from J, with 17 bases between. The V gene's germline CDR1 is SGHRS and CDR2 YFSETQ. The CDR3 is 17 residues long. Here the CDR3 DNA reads TGCGCCAGCAGCTTGGGAGCCTTCCCTGGGGCAACCGGGGAGCTGTTTTTT. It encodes CASSLGAFPGATGELFF.

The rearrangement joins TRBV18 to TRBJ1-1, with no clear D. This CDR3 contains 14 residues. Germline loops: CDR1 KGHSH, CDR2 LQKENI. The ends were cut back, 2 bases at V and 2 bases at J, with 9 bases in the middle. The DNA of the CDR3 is TGTGCCAGCTCACCAGGGCGTGCAAACACTGAAGCTTTCTTT. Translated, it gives CASSPGRANTEAFF. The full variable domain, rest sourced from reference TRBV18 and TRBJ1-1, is NAGVMQNPRHLVRRRGQEARLRCSPMKGHSHVYWYRQLPEEGLKFMVYLQKENIIDESGMPKERFSAEFPKEGPSILRIQQVVRGDSAAYFCASSPGRANTEAFFGQGTRLTVV.

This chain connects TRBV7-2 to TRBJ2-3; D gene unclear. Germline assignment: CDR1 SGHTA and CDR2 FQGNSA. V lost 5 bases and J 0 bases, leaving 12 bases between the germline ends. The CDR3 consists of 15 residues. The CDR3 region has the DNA TGTGCCAGCAGCCCGGAGAGCTTCAGCACAGATACGCAGTATTTT. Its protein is CASSPESFSTDTQYF.